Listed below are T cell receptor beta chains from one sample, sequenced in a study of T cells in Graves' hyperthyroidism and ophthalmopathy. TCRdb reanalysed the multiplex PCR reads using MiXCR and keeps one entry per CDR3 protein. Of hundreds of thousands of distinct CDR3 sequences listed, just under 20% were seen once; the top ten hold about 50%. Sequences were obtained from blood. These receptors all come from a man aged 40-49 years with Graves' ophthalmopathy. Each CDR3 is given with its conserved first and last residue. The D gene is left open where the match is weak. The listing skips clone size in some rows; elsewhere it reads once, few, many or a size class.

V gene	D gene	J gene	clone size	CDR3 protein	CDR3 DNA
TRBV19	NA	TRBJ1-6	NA	CASRALPNSPLHF	TGTGCCAGTAGAGCTCTTCCAAATTCACCCCTCCACTTT
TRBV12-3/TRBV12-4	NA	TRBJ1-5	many	CASSTDSLNQPQHF	TGTGCCAGCAGCACGGACAGCCTCAATCAGCCCCAGCATTTT
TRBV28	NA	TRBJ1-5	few	CASSSRANQPQHF	TGTGCCAGCAGTTCCAGGGCCAATCAGCCCCAGCATTTT
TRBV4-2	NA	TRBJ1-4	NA	CASSQASGSGTNEKLFF	TGTGCCAGCAGCCAAGCCAGCGGCAGCGGGACTAATGAAAAACTGTTTTTT
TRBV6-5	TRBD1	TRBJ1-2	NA	CASSYSSQGGNYGYTF	TGTGCCAGCAGTTACTCGAGCCAGGGGGGTAACTATGGCTACACCTTC
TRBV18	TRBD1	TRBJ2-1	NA	CASSPGQGAHNEQFF	TGTGCCAGCTCACCGGGACAGGGGGCCCACAATGAGCAGTTCTTC
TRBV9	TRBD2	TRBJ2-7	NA	CASSARLAGREQYF	TGTGCCAGCAGCGCCCGACTAGCGGGGCGCGAGCAGTACTTC
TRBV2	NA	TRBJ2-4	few	CASLRWGAGAKNIQYF	TGTGCCAGCCTTCGGTGGGGGGCTGGAGCCAAAAACATTCAGTACTTC
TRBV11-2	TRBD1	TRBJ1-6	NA	CASSLAQGVNSPLHF	TGTGCCAGCAGCTTGGCGCAGGGGGTGAATTCACCCCTCCACTTT
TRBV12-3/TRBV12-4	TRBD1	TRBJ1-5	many	CASRWGQNSNQPQHF	TGTGCCAGCAGATGGGGACAGAATAGCAATCAGCCCCAGCATTTT
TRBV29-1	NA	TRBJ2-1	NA	CSVEYGYPGANEQFF	TGCAGCGTTGAGTACGGCTACCCGGGAGCTAATGAGCAGTTCTTC
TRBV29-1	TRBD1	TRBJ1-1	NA	CSVEPGQRAFF	TGCAGCGTTGAGCCGGGACAGCGCGCTTTCTTT
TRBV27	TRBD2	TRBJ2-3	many	CASITRLAGGRSTDTQYF	TGTGCCAGCATCACCCGGCTAGCGGGAGGACGGAGCACAGATACGCAGTATTTT
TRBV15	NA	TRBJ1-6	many	CATSRDPRDTPLHF	TGTGCCACCAGCAGAGATCCTAGGGATACACCCCTCCACTTT
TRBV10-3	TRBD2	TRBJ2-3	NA	CAISDRAGVTDTQYF	TGTGCCATCAGTGATCGAGCGGGAGTCACAGATACGCAGTATTTT
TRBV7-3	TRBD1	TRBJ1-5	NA	CASSFRISTGYSNQPQHF	TGTGCCAGCAGCTTTAGAATATCGACAGGGTATAGCAATCAGCCCCAGCATTTT
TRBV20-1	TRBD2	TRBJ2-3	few	CSASPWSGSTDTQYF	TGCAGTGCTAGTCCTTGGAGCGGGAGTACAGATACGCAGTATTTT
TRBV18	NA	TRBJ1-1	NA	CASSPTGHPNTEAFF	TGTGCCAGCTCTCCCACGGGACACCCGAACACTGAAGCTTTCTTT
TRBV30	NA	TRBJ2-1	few	CAWSGTDSPQFF	TGTGCCTGGAGTGGGACTGACTCTCCTCAGTTCTTC
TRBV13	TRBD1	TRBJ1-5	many	CASRNSGGGSNQPQHF	TGTGCCAGCAGAAACTCAGGGGGCGGTAGCAATCAGCCCCAGCATTTT
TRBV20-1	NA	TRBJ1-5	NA	CSAKGGNQPQHF	TGCAGTGCTAAAGGGGGCAATCAGCCCCAGCATTTT
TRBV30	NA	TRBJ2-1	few	CAWSVGTTSYNEQFF	TGTGCCTGGAGTGTAGGAACCACCTCCTACAATGAGCAGTTCTTC
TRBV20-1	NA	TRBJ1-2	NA	CSAQGYGYTF	TGCAGTGCACAGGGCTATGGCTACACCTTC
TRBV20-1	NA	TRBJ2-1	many	CSARNPSGGNEQFF	TGCAGTGCTAGAAACCCCTCTGGAGGCAATGAGCAGTTCTTC
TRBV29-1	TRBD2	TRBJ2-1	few	CSVVLGSGDSYNEQFF	TGCAGCGTTGTTTTGGGTAGCGGGGACTCCTACAATGAGCAGTTCTTC
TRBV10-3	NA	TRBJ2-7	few	CATQGPGNEQYF	TGTGCCACCCAGGGGCCAGGGAACGAGCAGTACTTC
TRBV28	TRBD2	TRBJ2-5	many	CASSLSRTSIRSGQETQYF	TGTGCCAGCAGTTTATCTCGGACTAGTATACGGTCGGGGCAAGAGACCCAGTACTTC
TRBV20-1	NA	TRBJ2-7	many	CSARDGVGSWEQYF	TGCAGTGCTAGAGATGGGGTGGGGTCCTGGGAGCAGTACTTC
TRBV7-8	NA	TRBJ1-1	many	CASSLAGWSTEAFF	TGTGCCAGCAGCTTAGCGGGGTGGAGCACTGAAGCTTTCTTT
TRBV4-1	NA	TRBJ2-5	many	CASSGLAKETQYF	TGCGCCAGCAGCGGTCTAGCGAAGGAGACCCAGTACTTC
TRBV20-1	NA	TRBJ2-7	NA	CSARDEQTTYEQYF	TGCAGTGCTAGAGATGAGCAGACTACCTACGAGCAGTACTTC